This entry is about one T cell receptor (beta chain). No antigen is known for it. Data came from immunoSEQ multiplex PCR; TCRdb stores just in-frame clones and leaves some out. The table records approximately 340,000 clones, 85% of them present only once. From germline, CDR1 is SGHRS and CDR2 YFSETQ. V lost 4 bases to trimming and J lost 6 bases; unmatched junction nucleotides: 12. This CDR3 region has 16 residues. This sample was included in a study of Ad26.COV2.S vaccination and SARS-CoV-2 variants. The treatment here: over 15 received Ad26.COV2.S at low or high dose, single or two shots; roughly 5 received placebo; per-sample allocation not given. Specimens were obtained on day 63 following the first vaccine or placebo injection. Built on an Ad26 vector, the vaccine expressed Wuhan-strain SARS-CoV-2 spike. Study-level points and caveats: Recipients of either vaccine or placebo displayed similar breadth of non-spike TCRs.

The sequencing here drew on peripheral blood, taken in a trial of Ad26.COV2.S vaccine versus placebo. The receptor was derived from a person between 18 and 59 years old who received the Ad26.COV2.S COVID-19 vaccine or a placebo. The chain employs TRBV5-1 and TRBJ2-3, with 9 bases matching TRBD2. CDR3 nucleotides: TGCGCCAGCAGCCCCTTCGAGGCGGGGGGGGCGGATACGCAGTATTTT. Its translation is CASSPFEAGGADTQYF. The full variable domain, completed using reference TRBV5-1 and TRBJ2-3, is KAGVTQTPRYLIKTRGQQVTLSCSPISGHRSVSWYQQTPGQGLQFLFEYFSETQRNKGNFPGRFSGRQFSNSRSEMNVSTLELGDSALYLCASSPFEAGGADTQYFGPGTRLTVL.